The subject of this entry is one TCR beta chain. This CDR3 is also generated by other DNA sequences in the sample. The data are from a study of memory CD4+ T cells and cytomegalovirus serostatus. Study-wide context: Of the healthy Belgian adults, roughly ten were CMV seropositive and about 24 seronegative.

Source study methods: After removing out-of-frame reads, 2.3 million or so distinct TCRbeta sequences remained. Clones were sequenced by immunoSEQ multiplex PCR, and TCRdb holds only the in-frame ones, with some missing. V and J calls plus clone size are reproduced from that table; the DNA served to infer D and trimming. The sample contains nearly 60,000 clones, about 81% of which appear only once. The sort gate was single viable CD3+CD4+CD8-CD45RO+ cells for memory CD4+ T cells. Specimen: memory CD4+ T cells from blood. This clonotype was sampled from an adult in good health and CMV-seronegative.

The CDR3 reads CASQGGYGYTF. The DNA for the CDR3 is TGTGCCAGCCAGGGAGGATATGGCTACACCTTC. This chain connects TRBV6-5 to TRBJ1-2; D possibly corresponds to TRBD1 (5 bases). There are 11 residues in the CDR3. The V gene's germline CDR1 is MNHEY and CDR2 SVGAGI. The ends were cut back, 8 bases at V and 5 bases at J, with 9 bases in the middle.